The clone carrying this T cell receptor beta chain was counted many times. The data originate from a study of T-cell reconstitution after alpha-beta-depleted transplantation in children. V lost 3 bases, J lost 4 bases, and 7 bases lay in between. The germline V gene has CDR1 SQVTM and CDR2 ANQGSEA. The CDR3 loop spans 12 amino acids. Using unique molecular identifiers, the investigators prepared the TCRbeta library. TCRdb re-derived calls from the PCR reads in MiXCR, one entry per CDR3 protein. Seen here are about 610,000 distinct CDR3 sequences, roughly a tenth observed once, and the top ten hold roughly 4%.

The chain combines TRBV29-1 with TRBJ2-1; weak D call: TRBD2 (6 bases). This receptor was taken from a human donor who donated a stem cell graft to a child with acute myeloid leukemia. The sequences come from PBMCs from the stem cell graft donor, collected from the stem cell graft. DNA of the CDR3: TGCAGCGTTGAGGGACTGTACAATGAGCAGTTCTTC. Its translation: CSVEGLYNEQFF.